This T cell receptor beta chain stems from a study of blood T cell repertoires in COVID-19. In the authors' workflow: Reference gene primer amplification in the assay estimated nucleated cell counts. This table comes from immunoSEQ multiplex PCR, and its TCRdb copy is limited to in-frame clones, with some not included. That table supplies the V and J calls and clone size; D and trimming were determined from the DNA. The table lists 90,000 to 130,000 clones, roughly 82% of them singletons. Sample: peripheral blood. The TCR was taken from a woman aged 55 to 70 with acute or convalescent COVID-19.

The CDR3 bases are TGTGCCAGCAGCTTTCGTGGGGCCAACGTCCTGACTTTC. The encoded protein is CASSFRGANVLTF. The chain couples TRBV7-9 to TRBJ2-6; D gene ambiguous. This CDR3 has 13 residues. Germline CDR1 SEHNR, CDR2 FQNEAQ (reference sequence). V was cut by 3 bases and J by 3 bases, with 3 bases left in between.